This record covers a single T cell receptor (beta chain). No antigen is known for it. Clones were read by immunoSEQ multiplex PCR, and TCRdb kept only the in-frame ones, dropping some. The sample records tens of thousands of clones, roughly 97% being singletons. The sample comes from a study of human thymus T cells. Regarding the study as a whole: Related work found strong thymic repertoire overlap between unrelated individuals.

Thymic samples were excised during corrective heart operations. Donor material was obtained from healthy Finnish infants undergoing corrective surgery for congenital heart defects. Germline V gene sequence: CDR1 ENHRY, CDR2 SYGVKD. The CDR3 runs 14 residues. Trimming took 3 bases from V and 5 from J; bases not matched to a gene: 6. What was sequenced was thymus tissue. This receptor was obtained from a boy younger than two with a congenital heart defect but otherwise immunologically healthy. The chain uses TRBV10-3 and TRBJ2-5; 7 bases match TRBD2. For the CDR3, the DNA is TGTGCCATCAGTGATTGGGAGGGTGCGGAGACCCAGTACTTC. Protein: CAISDWEGAETQYF.